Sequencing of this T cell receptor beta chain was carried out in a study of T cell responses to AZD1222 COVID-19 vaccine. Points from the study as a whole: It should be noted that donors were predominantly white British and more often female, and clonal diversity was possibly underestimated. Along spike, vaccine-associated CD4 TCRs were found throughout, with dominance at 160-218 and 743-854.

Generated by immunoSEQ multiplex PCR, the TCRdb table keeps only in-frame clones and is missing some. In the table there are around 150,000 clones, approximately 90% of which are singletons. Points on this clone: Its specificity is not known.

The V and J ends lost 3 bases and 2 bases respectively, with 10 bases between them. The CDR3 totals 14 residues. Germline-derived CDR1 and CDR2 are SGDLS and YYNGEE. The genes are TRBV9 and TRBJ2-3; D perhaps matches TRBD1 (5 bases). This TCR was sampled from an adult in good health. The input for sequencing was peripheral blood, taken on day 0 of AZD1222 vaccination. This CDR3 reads CASSARGHTDTQYF. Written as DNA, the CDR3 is TGTGCCAGCAGCGCTCGTGGACACACAGATACGCAGTATTTT.